This passage covers 21 T cell receptor beta chains from one sample sequenced in a study of OX40 agonist ivuxolimab in advanced cancers. The repertoire was sequenced with immunoSEQ multiplex PCR; TCRdb's copy has only in-frame clones and lacks some. The sample contains 55,000 to 90,000 clones, 70% to 90% of which appear only once. The material sequenced was CD4+ or CD8+ T cells sorted from blood, taken in a trial of the OX40 agonist ivuxolimab. Receptor source: an adult with an advanced solid tumor such as melanoma, head and neck, liver or kidney cancer.

The chain couples TRBV7-2 to TRBJ1-6; D call uncertain. This CDR3 is built from 14 residues. Germline-derived CDR1 and CDR2 are SGHTA and FQGNSA. V lost 0 bases and J 9 bases, leaving 9 bases between the germline ends. The CDR3 reads CASSLADGVSPLHF. The CDR3, as DNA: TGTGCCAGCAGCTTAGCGGACGGGGTTTCACCCCTCCACTTT.

The chain couples TRBV2 to TRBJ2-3; TRBD1 matches 10 bases. The germline gives CDR1 SNHLY, CDR2 FYNNEI. The CDR3 contains 15 residues. J lost 7 bases, V lost 6 bases, and 10 bases had no gene match. The CDR3 nucleotides read TGTGCCAGCAGCAGAAGGACAGGGGGATTCAATACGCAGTATTTT. It is translated as CASSRRTGGFNTQYF. Variable domain in full (rest from reference TRBV2 and TRBJ2-3): EPEVTQTPSHQVTQMGQEVILRCVPISNHLYFYWYRQILGQKVEFLVSFYNNEISEKSEIFDDQFSVERPDGSNFTLKIRSTKLEDSAMYFCASSRRTGGFNTQYFGPGTRLTVL.

This chain links TRBV5-1 with TRBJ1-3; no definite D call. The CDR3 length is 15 residues. CDR1 is SGHRS and CDR2 is YFSETQ in the germline V gene. Trimming took 0 bases from V and 4 from J, leaving 11 bases between them. CDR3 loop: CASSLGSRGGNTIYF. The CDR3 DNA is TGCGCCAGCAGCTTGGGGTCTCGAGGGGGAAACACCATATATTTT.

The chain employs TRBV28 and TRBJ2-1, with TRBD2 as a possible D gene (6 bases). CDR1 is MDHEN, CDR2 SYDVKM, per germline. With 6 bases removed from V and 2 bases from J, the gap between germline ends came to 14 bases. The CDR3 covers 15 residues. CDR3 residues: CASSLGGGPYNEQFF. Here the CDR3 DNA reads TGTGCCAGCAGCCTGGGGGGTGGCCCCTACAATGAGCAGTTCTTC.

The V and J genes are TRBV10-3 and TRBJ1-2; D is possibly TRBD1 (5 bases). In germline, CDR1 is ENHRY, CDR2 SYGVKD. This CDR3 spans 14 amino acids. The V and J ends lost 6 bases and 5 bases respectively, with 16 bases between them. CDR3 sequence (DNA): TGTGCCATCAGAGACACGGGGGAGACATATGGCTACACCTTC. Its translation: CAIRDTGETYGYTF.

V gene TRBV7-8 combines with J gene TRBJ1-5; 7 positions match TRBD1. V lost 4 bases to trimming and J lost 3 bases; unmatched junction nucleotides: 3. Germline assignment: CDR1 SGHVS and CDR2 FQNEAQ. This CDR3 is built from 14 residues. CDR3 residues: CASSSTGHNQPQHF. CDR3 sequence (DNA): TGTGCCAGCAGCTCGACAGGGCACAATCAGCCCCAGCATTTT.

The chain uses TRBV2 and TRBJ2-1; 11 bases map to TRBD2. Germline CDR1 and CDR2: SNHLY and FYNNEI. The CDR3 totals 15 residues. V dropped 3 bases and J dropped 8; count of bases not matched to a gene: 6. The CDR3 DNA reads TGTGCCAGCAGTGACGTAGCGGGAGGGCGCGATGAGCAGTTCTTC. Amino acid sequence: CASSDVAGGRDEQFF. The complete variable domain, with remaining parts taken from reference TRBV2 and TRBJ2-1, reads EPEVTQTPSHQVTQMGQEVILRCVPISNHLYFYWYRQILGQKVEFLVSFYNNEISEKSEIFDDQFSVERPDGSNFTLKIRSTKLEDSAMYFCASSDVAGGRDEQFFGPGTRLTVL.

The J gene is TRBJ2-5, the V gene TRBV6-5, with 9 bases matching TRBD1. CDR1 is MNHEY, CDR2 SVGAGI, per germline. The V segment lost 4 bases and the J segment 3 bases; nucleotides outside the gene matches: 6. The CDR3 is made up of 15 amino acids. CDR3 nucleotide sequence: TGTGCCAGCAGTTCGCGCGACAGGGGGGAAGAGACCCAGTACTTC. It codes for CASSSRDRGEETQYF.

This chain joins TRBV5-1 and TRBJ2-2; D perhaps matches TRBD2 (6 bases). Between the trimmed V and J ends, which lost 1 base and 0 bases, there was a span of 7 bases. Germline loops: CDR1 SGHRS, CDR2 YFSETQ. The CDR3 length is 15 residues. In DNA, the CDR3 is TGCGCCAGCAGCTTGTCGGGAGCGAACACCGGGGAGCTGTTTTTT. Translating gives CASSLSGANTGELFF. Combining the CDR3 with reference TRBV5-1 and TRBJ2-2 gives the whole variable domain KAGVTQTPRYLIKTRGQQVTLSCSPISGHRSVSWYQQTPGQGLQFLFEYFSETQRNKGNFPGRFSGRQFSNSRSEMNVSTLELGDSALYLCASSLSGANTGELFFGEGSRLTVL.

The chain uses TRBV30 and TRBJ1-5; maybe TRBD1 (5 bases). Germline CDR1 GTSNPN, CDR2 SVGIG (reference sequence). The CDR3 is 14 amino acids. Trimming took 0 bases from V and 3 from J, leaving 9 bases between them. The CDR3 protein is CAWSVLTDNQPQHF. The DNA of the CDR3 is TGTGCCTGGAGTGTCTTGACAGACAATCAGCCCCAGCATTTT.

V is TRBV5-1 and J is TRBJ1-6, with a weak D call TRBD1 (5 bases). Per germline, CDR1 SGHRS and CDR2 YFSETQ. The CDR3 consists of 14 residues. The ends were cut back, 2 bases at V and 8 bases at J, with 11 bases in the middle. CDR3 coding DNA: TGCGCCAGCAGCTTAGGACGGGGGGATTCACCCCTCCACTTT. It specifies CASSLGRGDSPLHF.

This clone was recorded only once. This chain connects TRBV20-1 to TRBJ2-3; D not certain. Germline-derived CDR1 and CDR2 are DFQATT and SNEGSKA (reference sequence). V was trimmed by 1 base and J by 14 bases, leaving 13 bases between them. The CDR3 consists of 11 residues. This CDR3 is CSARVKESAYF. The CDR3 coding sequence is TGCAGTGCTAGAGTGAAGGAAAGCGCGTATTTT.

The rearrangement joins TRBV28 to TRBJ1-1; 8 nucleotides agree with TRBD1. V lost 5 bases and J lost 7; bases outside the gene matches: 6. The CDR3 runs to 13 residues. Germline V gene data show CDR1 as MDHEN and CDR2 as SYDVKM. The CDR3 spells CASSLGTGGEAFF. The DNA of the CDR3 is TGTGCCAGCAGTCTCGGGACAGGTGGTGAAGCTTTCTTT.

The CDR3 sequence is CASSLAPSLDYGYTF. CDR3 nucleotide sequence: TGTGCCAGCAGCTTGGCGCCTTCATTAGACTATGGCTACACCTTC. The rearrangement links TRBV5-6 to TRBJ1-2; D is undetermined. V gave up 0 bases and J gave up 3 bases, with 12 bases separating them. CDR1 and CDR2 (germline): SGHDT, YYEEEE. The CDR3 has 15 residues.

The chain employs TRBV7-8 and TRBJ1-5; D is uncertain. Germline assignment: CDR1 SGHVS and CDR2 FQNEAQ. The CDR3 contains 13 residues. Trimming took off 1 base at V and 9 bases at J, with 10 bases between the two ends. CDR3 loop: CASSLGSRGPQHF. CDR3 bases: TGTGCCAGCAGCTTAGGGTCTCGAGGGCCCCAGCATTTT.

The chain has TRBV10-3 and TRBJ1-5; a possible D gene is TRBD1 (5 bases). The CDR3 runs to 12 residues. Germline CDR1 is ENHRY and CDR2 is SYGVKD. Trimming removed 4 bases from V and 4 bases from J, with 5 bases in between. The chain's CDR3 is CAISAGNQPQHF. DNA of the CDR3: TGTGCCATCAGTGCAGGGAATCAGCCCCAGCATTTT.

The chain employs TRBV19 and TRBJ2-1; 14 bases agree with TRBD2. The CDR3 consists of 15 residues. The germline CDR1 and CDR2 sequences are LNHDA and SQIVND (reference sequence). The trim removed 1 base at V and 10 bases at J, leaving 3 bases unmatched. The CDR3 region has the DNA TGTGCCAGTAGTATAGGACTAGCGGGAGGGGGGGAGCAGTTCTTC. Protein: CASSIGLAGGGEQFF.

The V and J genes are TRBV29-1 and TRBJ2-7; no clear D gene. The length of the CDR3 is 12 residues. Germline-derived CDR1 and CDR2 are SQVTM and ANQGSEA. Between the trimmed V and J ends, which lost 5 bases and 4 bases, there was a span of 12 bases. The CDR3 reads CSVISGEYEQYF. In DNA, the CDR3 is TGCAGCGTTATTTCCGGAGAGTACGAGCAGTACTTC.

This clone appeared a single time. The V call is TRBV5-1, the J call TRBJ2-2; a weak D match, TRBD2 (5 bases). Trimming took off 0 bases at V and 4 bases at J, with 10 bases between the two ends. This CDR3 region has 15 residues. From germline, CDR1 is SGHRS and CDR2 YFSETQ. CDR3 in DNA: TGCGCCAGCAGCTTGGTTGTCAGCGGCACCGGGGAGCTGTTTTTT. Translation: CASSLVVSGTGELFF. Full variable domain (outside the CDR3, taken from reference TRBV5-1 and TRBJ2-2): KAGVTQTPRYLIKTRGQQVTLSCSPISGHRSVSWYQQTPGQGLQFLFEYFSETQRNKGNFPGRFSGRQFSNSRSEMNVSTLELGDSALYLCASSLVVSGTGELFFGEGSRLTVL.

The J gene is TRBJ2-1, the V gene TRBV10-1, with 7 bases identical to TRBD2. This CDR3 is 14 amino acids long. With 4 bases clipped from V and 5 bases from J, the junction kept 5 bases outside the gene matches. Per germline, CDR1 WNHNN and CDR2 SYGVQD (reference sequence). CDR3 residues: CASSAELADNEQFF. CDR3 nucleotide sequence: TGCGCCAGCAGTGCGGAGCTAGCGGACAATGAGCAGTTCTTC.

The rearrangement joins TRBV5-8 to TRBJ2-1, with 13 bases identical to TRBD2. J lost 4 bases, V lost 3 bases, and 4 bases had no gene match. CDR1 is SGHTS, CDR2 YDEGEE, per germline. This CDR3 has 16 amino acids. For the CDR3, the DNA is TGTGCCAGCAGCTCCGGACTAGCGGGGGCGTACAATGAGCAGTTCTTC. This sequence encodes CASSSGLAGAYNEQFF.